These 8 T cell receptor beta chains share one sample of origin, sequenced in a study of blood T cell repertoires in COVID-19. Sequencing used immunoSEQ multiplex PCR; TCRdb keeps in-frame clones, though not all of them. Among some 330,000 clones listed, over 75% were seen once. Sequenced sample: PBMCs or T cells enriched from blood (not recorded which). These TCRs come from a man aged 35 to 55 in a cohort exposed to, infected with or recovered from COVID-19 (not recorded which).

The V and J genes are TRBV6-2 or TRBV6-3 and TRBJ2-6; D unresolved. From germline, CDR1 is MNHEY and CDR2 SVGEGT. The length of the CDR3 is 15 residues. Trimming shortened V by 2 bases and J by 0 bases, and 5 bases separated the two germline ends. The CDR3 DNA reads TGTGCCAGCAGTTACGGAGCCTCTGGGGCCAACGTCCTGACTTTC. The encoded protein is CASSYGASGANVLTF.

The chain is built from TRBV5-1 and TRBJ2-7, with D perhaps TRBD1 (5 bases). CDR1 is SGHRS, CDR2 YFSETQ, per germline. This CDR3 contains 14 residues. Trimming removed 1 base from V and 8 bases from J, with 16 bases in between. The CDR3 nucleotides are TGCGCCAGCAGCTTGCGTGTACAGGATACTCAGCAGTACTTC. Its protein product is CASSLRVQDTQQYF.

This clone was seen many times. The J gene is TRBJ1-2, the V gene TRBV5-6, with TRBD1 matching over 10 bases. Germline assignment: CDR1 SGHDT and CDR2 YYEEEE. The ends lost 4 bases at V and 6 bases at J; junction bases unmatched: 6. This CDR3 region has 14 residues. CDR3 sequence: CASSRTGGWDGYTF. CDR3 DNA sequence: TGTGCCAGCAGCCGGACAGGGGGTTGGGATGGCTACACCTTC.

The chain combines TRBV10-1 with TRBJ1-5; TRBD1 aligns across 8 bases. J lost 10 bases, V lost 8 bases, and 10 bases had no gene match. The CDR3 is made up of 13 amino acids. Germline CDR1 and CDR2: WNHNN and SYGVQD (reference sequence). As DNA, the CDR3 is TGCGCCAGCTCCAGGGGGCCCCTTAGTCCCCAGCATTTT. Translation gives CASSRGPLSPQHF.

The gene calls are TRBV5-8 and TRBJ2-7; TRBD2 agrees at 10 bases. Germline CDR1 is SGHTS and CDR2 is YDEGEE. Trimming removed 1 base from V and 6 bases from J; junction bases left unmatched: 10. This CDR3 region has 16 residues. The CDR3 is CASSLYEGSGRREQYF. The CDR3 DNA reads as TGTGCCAGCAGCTTGTACGAAGGTAGCGGGAGGCGCGAGCAGTACTTC.

The rearrangement links TRBV20-1 to TRBJ1-2; no clear D gene. The germline gives CDR1 DFQATT, CDR2 SNEGSKA (reference sequence). This CDR3 has 12 residues. Trimming shortened V by 3 bases and J by 2 bases, and 7 bases separated the two germline ends. CDR3 coding DNA: TGCAGTGCTAGTCCCCAGAACTATGGCTACACCTTC. Amino acid sequence: CSASPQNYGYTF.

The chain is built from TRBV7-2 and TRBJ1-5; TRBD1 agrees at 12 bases. The CDR3 consists of 16 residues. Looked up from germline, CDR1 is SGHTA and CDR2 is FQGNSA. V gave up 5 bases and J gave up 5 bases; unmatched junction bases: 7. The CDR3 nucleotides read TGTGCCAGCAGCCCTGAGGGGACAGGGGGCGATCAGCCCCAGCATTTT. Protein sequence: CASSPEGTGGDQPQHF.

The rearrangement uses TRBV18 and TRBJ2-2, with 12 bases lining up with TRBD2. V lost 5 bases, J lost 5 bases, and 6 bases stayed unmatched. This CDR3 region has 16 residues. Germline CDR1 KGHSH, CDR2 LQKENI. This CDR3 reads CASSSLTSGGTGELFF. CDR3 in DNA: TGTGCCAGCTCATCATTGACTAGCGGGGGAACCGGGGAGCTGTTTTTT.